These 30 T cell receptor beta chains originate from one sample sequenced in a study of OX40 agonist ivuxolimab in advanced cancers. Using immunoSEQ multiplex PCR, the repertoire was profiled, and TCRdb retains in-frame clones only, with some absent. The sample includes tens of thousands of clones, about 90% of them seen just once. The source material was CD4+ or CD8+ T cells sorted from blood, sampled in a trial of the OX40 agonist ivuxolimab. All receptors derive from an adult with an advanced solid tumor such as melanoma, head and neck, liver or kidney cancer.

A single count supports this clone. This chain uses TRBV7-9 with TRBJ1-6; D remains ambiguous. Trimming stripped 1 base from V and 10 bases from J, with 11 bases between. This CDR3 is built from 14 residues. The V gene's germline CDR1 is SEHNR and CDR2 FQNEAQ (reference sequence). CDR3 DNA: TGTGCCAGCAGCTTAGATCCTCCAAGGTCACCCCTCCACTTT. Protein product: CASSLDPPRSPLHF.

This clone was observed a handful of times. This chain links TRBV5-1 with TRBJ2-5; 7 nucleotides line up with TRBD2. This CDR3 has 15 residues. CDR1 and CDR2 (germline): SGHRS, YFSETQ. V was pared by 0 bases and J by 5 bases, with 7 bases of the junction left unmatched. The CDR3 here is CASSLAAGVVETQYF. CDR3 DNA sequence: TGCGCCAGCAGCTTGGCCGCGGGAGTTGTGGAGACCCAGTACTTC.

This clone is judged medium-sized. The chain joins TRBV5-1 to TRBJ2-6, with D maybe TRBD2 (5 bases). Trimming took off 0 bases at V and 2 bases at J, with 9 bases between the two ends. This CDR3 is built from 16 residues. Germline V CDR1 and CDR2: SGHRS, YFSETQ. The CDR3 here is CASSLGQEAGANVLTF. The CDR3 DNA is TGCGCCAGCAGCTTGGGGCAGGAGGCTGGGGCCAACGTCCTGACTTTC.

V usage is TRBV18 and J usage is TRBJ2-1, with 13 bases identical to TRBD2. CDR3 length equals 16 residues. The V gene's germline CDR1 is KGHSH and CDR2 LQKENI. J gave up 6 bases and V 3 bases, and 5 bases lay outside the gene matches. This chain's CDR3 is CASSPRTSGSSNEQFF. DNA for the CDR3: TGTGCCAGCTCACCGAGGACTAGCGGGAGCTCCAATGAGCAGTTCTTC.

This clone turned up a few times. V usage is TRBV5-4 and J usage is TRBJ2-7; 7 positions match TRBD1. J was trimmed by 4 bases and V by 4 bases; bases with no gene match: 5. Germline CDR1 reads SGHNT; CDR2 reads YYREEE (reference sequence). This CDR3 is built from 13 residues. The CDR3 DNA reads as TGTGCCAGCAGCCGACAGGGTTTATACGAGCAGTACTTC. Translation: CASSRQGLYEQYF.

The chain recombines TRBV4-3 with TRBJ1-2, with D possibly being TRBD1 (5 bases). CDR3 length: 14 residues. The V end was cut by 0 bases, the J end by 5 bases, with 10 bases between. CDR1 LGHNA and CDR2 YSLEER come from the germline V gene. The CDR3 is CASSQDGGVYGYTF. In DNA, the CDR3 is TGCGCCAGCAGCCAAGATGGAGGGGTTTATGGCTACACCTTC.

The V and J genes are TRBV30 and TRBJ1-5; D is perhaps TRBD1 (6 bases). The CDR3 extends over 13 amino acids. V was cut by 0 bases and J by 7 bases, with 10 bases left in between. Germline CDR1 GTSNPN, CDR2 SVGIG (reference sequence). CDR3: CAWSVQGGQPQHF. Written as DNA, the CDR3 is TGTGCCTGGAGTGTACAGGGCGGACAGCCCCAGCATTTT.

V and J are TRBV5-6 and TRBJ2-3; 10 nucleotides match TRBD2. This CDR3 has 15 amino acids. V shed 2 bases, J shed 4 bases, and the junction held 4 bases outside the gene matches. CDR1 is SGHDT and CDR2 is YYEEEE in the germline V gene. CDR3 DNA: TGTGCCAGCAGCTTTAACCTAGCGGGAGCAGATACGCAGTATTTT. This gives the protein CASSFNLAGADTQYF.

The DNA for the CDR3 is TGCGCCAGCAGCCAAGTACGGGGGGCATATGGCTACACCTTC. It specifies CASSQVRGAYGYTF. The genes are TRBV4-3 and TRBJ1-2, with D possibly matching TRBD1 (6 bases). Germline V lookup: CDR1 LGHNA, CDR2 YSLEER. The CDR3 length is 14 residues. The V gene lost 1 base and the J gene lost 5 bases, with 11 bases spanning the gap.

The chain links TRBV18 to TRBJ2-5; 9 positions agree with TRBD1. This CDR3 has 15 amino acids. V shed 6 bases, J shed 2 bases, and the junction held 7 bases outside the gene matches. The V gene's germline CDR1 is KGHSH and CDR2 LQKENI. The CDR3: CASSPGTGQQETQYF. CDR3 coding DNA: TGTGCCAGCTCTCCCGGGACAGGGCAACAAGAGACCCAGTACTTC.

This rearrangement joins TRBV6-5 to TRBJ1-3, with unresolved D. V shed 6 bases and J shed 1 base, with 7 bases lying between them. The CDR3 totals 13 residues. The germline CDR1 and CDR2 sequences are MNHEY and SVGAGI. CDR3 region: CASRSISGNTIYF. Written as DNA, the CDR3 is TGTGCCAGCAGGTCGATTTCTGGAAACACCATATATTTT.

The chain combines TRBV7-6 with TRBJ1-5; TRBD1 matches at 10 bases. Per germline, CDR1 SGHVS and CDR2 FNYEAQ. V lost 0 bases, J lost 6 bases, and 5 bases stayed unmatched. CDR3 length: 16 residues. The CDR3 DNA follows: TGTGCCAGCAGCTTAGCAGGGGGACAGGGGCTTCAGCCCCAGCATTTT. The encoded protein is CASSLAGGQGLQPQHF. Filled out from reference TRBV7-6 and TRBJ1-5, the complete variable domain reads GAGVSQSPRYKVTKRGQDVALRCDPISGHVSLYWYRQALGQGPEFLTYFNYEAQQDKSGLPNDRFSAERPEGSISTLTIQRTEQRDSAMYRCASSLAGGQGLQPQHFGDGTRLSIL.

The chain recombines TRBV5-1 with TRBJ2-3; 8 bases are shared with TRBD2. CDR1 and CDR2 from the germline V gene are SGHRS and YFSETQ. The CDR3 has 13 amino acids. The ends lost 6 bases at V and 6 bases at J; junction bases unmatched: 6. The CDR3 protein is CASIPGGGDTQYF. Here the CDR3 DNA reads TGCGCCAGCATTCCGGGCGGGGGGGATACGCAGTATTTT.

The chain carries TRBV30 and TRBJ1-2; weak D call: TRBD1 (6 bases). Germline loops: CDR1 GTSNPN, CDR2 SVGIG (reference sequence). There are 13 residues in the CDR3. The V end lost 1 base, the J end lost 8 bases, and 14 bases lay between the germline ends. CDR3 sequence: CAWSESGGRGYTF. For the CDR3, the DNA is TGTGCCTGGAGTGAGTCCGGGGGCAGGGGCTACACCTTC.

CDR3 in amino acids: CASSKGGTVANEKLFF. The CDR3, as DNA: TGTGCCAGCAGCAAAGGGGGGACAGTAGCTAATGAAAAACTGTTTTTT. The chain uses TRBV21-1 and TRBJ1-4; the table's D call, TRBD1, was not checked against the DNA. TRBV21-1 is described as a pseudogene. The CDR3 extends over 16 amino acids.

This chain joins TRBV7-2 and TRBJ1-1, with D unresolved. Trimming pared 1 base from V and 2 bases from J, leaving 8 bases between. The CDR3 sequence is 14 residues long. Germline V gene sequence: CDR1 SGHTA, CDR2 FQGNSA. CDR3 coding DNA: TGTGCCAGCAGCTTAGGGTTACCCAACACTGAAGCTTTCTTT. Protein sequence: CASSLGLPNTEAFF.

This chain links TRBV6-1 with TRBJ1-6; the D is unclear. Trimming removed 0 bases at V and 7 bases at J, with 10 bases between. The CDR3 sequence is 15 residues long. The germline CDR1 and CDR2 sequences are MNHNS and SASEGT. Written as DNA, the CDR3 is TGTGCCAGCAGTGAAGCGGCGGGTTACAATTCACCCCTCCACTTT. This sequence encodes CASSEAAGYNSPLHF.

This clone was counted once. V usage is TRBV2 and J usage is TRBJ2-2; the D is unclear. With 1 base removed from V and 4 bases from J, the gap between germline ends came to 4 bases. CDR3 length equals 13 residues. The germline V gene has CDR1 SNHLY and CDR2 FYNNEI. CDR3 sequence: CASSEVRTGELFF. The DNA of the CDR3 is TGTGCCAGCAGTGAAGTGCGCACCGGGGAGCTGTTTTTT.

The chain joins TRBV4-2 to TRBJ2-5, with a weak D call TRBD2 (6 bases). The V and J ends lost 2 bases and 5 bases respectively, with 15 bases between them. The CDR3 has 15 residues. Per germline, CDR1 LGHNA and CDR2 YNFKEQ. For the CDR3, the DNA is TGTGCCAGCAGCCAATCCGGGACGGAGGGGGAGACCCAGTACTTC. Its translation: CASSQSGTEGETQYF.

The V call is TRBV30, the J call TRBJ2-7; 8 positions match TRBD1. V was pared by 1 base and J by 2 bases, with 4 bases of the junction left unmatched. This CDR3 has 14 amino acids. Germline lookup yields CDR1 GTSNPN and CDR2 SVGIG (reference sequence). CDR3 in amino acids: CAWSAGGTTYEQYF. The CDR3 region has the DNA TGTGCCTGGAGTGCAGGGGGCACAACCTACGAGCAGTACTTC.

The genes are TRBV14 and TRBJ1-3; 9 positions match TRBD1. V lost 5 bases, J lost 0 bases, and 8 bases stayed unmatched. Germline CDR1 and CDR2: SGHDN and FVKESK. This CDR3 is built from 17 residues. The CDR3 reads CASSYGTGLPSGNTIYF. CDR3 in DNA: TGTGCCAGCAGCTACGGGACAGGGCTCCCCTCTGGAAACACCATATATTTT.

The DNA of the CDR3 is TGTGCCAGCAGCCCTGAGGGGATGACAGATACGCAGTATTTT. Protein sequence: CASSPEGMTDTQYF. J is TRBJ2-3 and V is TRBV6-4, with D perhaps TRBD1 or TRBD2 (5 bases each). Germline values: CDR1 MRHNA, CDR2 SNTAGT. This CDR3 comprises 14 residues. Trimming pared 6 bases from V and 3 bases from J, leaving 13 bases between.

The V call is TRBV7-9, the J call TRBJ2-7; TRBD1 aligns across 11 bases. V was pared by 3 bases and J by 3 bases, with 1 base of the junction left unmatched. This CDR3 region has 14 residues. Germline V lookup: CDR1 SEHNR, CDR2 FQNEAQ (reference sequence). CDR3 region: CASSLGQGVYEQYF. CDR3 nucleotide sequence: TGTGCCAGCAGCTTGGGACAGGGGGTCTACGAGCAGTACTTC.

The J gene is TRBJ2-3, the V gene TRBV15; D is possibly TRBD1 (7 bases). Germline values: CDR1 LNHNV, CDR2 YYDKDF (reference sequence). CDR3 length: 15 residues. Trimming shortened V by 5 bases and J by 3 bases, and 15 bases separated the two germline ends. CDR3 amino acids: CATSGRTGGTDTQYF. CDR3 nucleotide sequence: TGTGCCACCAGCGGCAGGACAGGAGGGACAGATACGCAGTATTTT.

The V call is TRBV5-4, the J call TRBJ2-7; D is undetermined. V lost 0 bases and J lost 6, with 10 bases in between. This CDR3 comprises 13 residues. Per germline, CDR1 SGHNT and CDR2 YYREEE (reference sequence). The CDR3 is CASSLGVEAEQYF. The CDR3 DNA is TGTGCCAGCAGCTTGGGAGTAGAGGCCGAGCAGTACTTC.

The V and J genes are TRBV2 and TRBJ1-5; D is perhaps TRBD1 (5 bases). V lost 3 bases, J lost 1 base, and 7 bases lay in between. The CDR3 totals 14 residues. Germline V gene sequence: CDR1 SNHLY, CDR2 FYNNEI. CDR3 nucleotide sequence: TGTGCCAGCAGTGAGCAGGGAAGCAATCAGCCCCAGCATTTT. This translates into CASSEQGSNQPQHF. Supplemented by reference TRBV2 and TRBJ1-5, the full variable domain reads EPEVTQTPSHQVTQMGQEVILRCVPISNHLYFYWYRQILGQKVEFLVSFYNNEISEKSEIFDDQFSVERPDGSNFTLKIRSTKLEDSAMYFCASSEQGSNQPQHFGDGTRLSIL.

The V and J genes are TRBV10-3 and TRBJ2-2; TRBD1 is a possible D gene (5 bases). Germline CDR1 and CDR2: ENHRY and SYGVKD. V dropped 5 bases and J dropped 4 bases, with 17 bases sitting between them. The CDR3 totals 16 residues. This CDR3 reads CAISTPPGRSTGELFF. The CDR3 region has the DNA TGTGCCATCAGTACACCTCCAGGGCGTAGCACCGGGGAGCTGTTTTTT.

Notes on this clone: The sample holds other DNA sequences that translate to the same CDR3. The V call is TRBV9, the J call TRBJ2-3; D tentatively reads TRBD1 or TRBD2 (5 bases each). The CDR3 sequence is 15 residues long. CDR1 is SGDLS and CDR2 is YYNGEE in the germline V gene. Trimming removed 0 bases from V and 4 bases from J, with 12 bases in between. CDR3 DNA: TGTGCCAGCAGCGTAGGAGGGGCCTTAGCAGATACGCAGTATTTT. Its translation: CASSVGGALADTQYF.

The rearrangement links TRBV19 to TRBJ1-4; D unresolved. V was clipped by 6 bases and J by 10 bases, with 21 bases between them. The CDR3 is 15 residues long. CDR1 is LNHDA, CDR2 SQIVND, per germline (reference sequence). CDR3 sequence reads: CASSPNRNPQLKLFF. Written as DNA, the CDR3 is TGTGCCAGTAGCCCGAACCGGAACCCCCAATTAAAACTGTTTTTT.

The chain carries TRBV13 and TRBJ1-2; 8 positions match TRBD1. Germline V CDR1 and CDR2: PRHDT, FYEKMQ (reference sequence). With V trimmed by 5 bases and J by 4 bases, 6 bases remained unmatched. The CDR3 runs to 14 residues. CDR3 sequence: CASSQGAASYGYTF. CDR3 nucleotide sequence: TGTGCCAGCAGCCAGGGGGCGGCCAGCTATGGCTACACCTTC.